The text below deals with one T cell receptor beta chain. The antigen remains unidentified. Other DNA sequences of this sample code for an identical CDR3. The CD4+ fraction was divided into a CD45RA+ naive subset and a CD45RA-negative memory subset. The method was immunoSEQ multiplex PCR; TCRdb's version includes in-frame clones alone and lacks a portion of them. This table has millions of clones, 90% to 95% appearing once. Germline lookup yields CDR1 MNHEY and CDR2 SVGAGI. This CDR3 comprises 15 residues. V was clipped by 2 bases and J by 0 bases, with 8 bases between them. This specimen comes from a study of shared clonotypes between healthy human individuals. Study context: The cohort had two women and a few men, ages 18 to 49. Regarding the study as a whole: In contrast to clonotypes shared by all four donors, non-shared clonotypes had lower generation probabilities.

The sample taken for sequencing was naive CD4+ T cells sorted from blood. Subset specified: CD45RA+ positively selected. This chain connects TRBV6-5 to TRBJ1-3; D gene unclear. The TCR was taken from a man between 18 and 29 years old in good health. CDR3 loop: CASSYRGSSGNTIYF. The CDR3 bases are TGTGCCAGCAGTTACCGGGGAAGCTCTGGAAACACCATATATTTT.